This T cell receptor (beta chain) was sequenced for a study of PD-L1 blockade in urothelial cancer. On the study more broadly: Before enrollment, 0 to 3 chemotherapy regimens had been given to patients. Blood analysis was done at 3 weeks (second dose) and 6 weeks after treatment began. Findings and caveats of the study: Durable benefit was linked to greater 3-week expansion of tumor-associated blood clones.

V lost 4 bases to trimming and J lost 4 bases, with 11 bases between them. There are 13 residues in the CDR3. CDR1 and CDR2 (germline): SGHRS, YFSETQ. Details on this clone: Its target is not known.

The repertoire was sequenced with immunoSEQ multiplex PCR; TCRdb's copy has only in-frame clones and lacks some. This sample has some 30,000 clones, with 70% to 90% found just once. The TCR was taken from a man aged 45-60 years with urothelial cancer. This specimen was PBMCs, taken around atezolizumab (anti-PD-L1) treatment. The rearrangement joins TRBV5-1 to TRBJ1-2; D is unresolved. The CDR3 spells CASSTGKTYGYTF. The CDR3 nucleotides are TGCGCCAGCAGCACCGGGAAGACCTATGGCTACACCTTC.